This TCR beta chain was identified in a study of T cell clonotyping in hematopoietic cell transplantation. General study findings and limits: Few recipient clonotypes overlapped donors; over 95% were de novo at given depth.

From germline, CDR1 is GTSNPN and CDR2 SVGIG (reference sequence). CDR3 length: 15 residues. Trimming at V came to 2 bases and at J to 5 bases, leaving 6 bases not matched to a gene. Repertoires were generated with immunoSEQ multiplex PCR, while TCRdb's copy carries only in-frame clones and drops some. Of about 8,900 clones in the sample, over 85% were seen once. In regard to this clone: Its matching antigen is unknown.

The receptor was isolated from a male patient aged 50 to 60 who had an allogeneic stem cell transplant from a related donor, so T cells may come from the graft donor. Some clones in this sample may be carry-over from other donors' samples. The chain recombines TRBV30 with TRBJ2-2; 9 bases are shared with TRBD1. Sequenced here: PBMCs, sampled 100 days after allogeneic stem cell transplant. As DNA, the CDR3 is TGTGCCTGGAGTTCGACAGGGGGGATGACCGGGGAGCTGTTTTTT. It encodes CAWSSTGGMTGELFF. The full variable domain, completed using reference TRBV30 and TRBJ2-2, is SQTIHQWPATLVQPVGSPLSLECTVEGTSNPNLYWYRQAAGRGLQLLFYSVGIGQISSEVPQNLSASRPQDRQFILSSKKLLLSDSGFYLCAWSSTGGMTGELFFGEGSRLTVL.